This is a list of T cell receptor beta chains from one sample in a study of blood T cell repertoires in COVID-19. Produced via immunoSEQ multiplex PCR; TCRdb's table is partial and in-frame only. The repertoire holds under 250,000 clones, with around 91% as singletons. The sequenced material came from PBMCs or T cells enriched from blood (not recorded which). The receptors derive from a woman younger than 35 in a cohort exposed to, infected with or recovered from COVID-19 (not recorded which). Both conserved end residues are part of each CDR3. A D gene is named only where the DNA matches it firmly. Clone size is stated in some rows and not others, as once, few, many or a class when expanded.

d_gene: NA; v_gene: TRBV7-9; j_gene: TRBJ1-3; abundance: NA; CDR3aa: CASSPGVDGSGNTIYF; CDR3nt: TGTGCCAGCAGCCCGGGGGTGGACGGCTCTGGAAACACCATATATTTT
d_gene: TRBD1; v_gene: TRBV5-8; j_gene: TRBJ1-2; abundance: NA; CDR3aa: CASSPGQGMNYGYTF; CDR3nt: TGTGCCAGCAGCCCCGGACAGGGGATGAACTATGGCTACACCTTC
d_gene: TRBD2; v_gene: TRBV2; j_gene: TRBJ2-5; abundance: once; CDR3aa: CASSLAVQETQYF; CDR3nt: TGTGCCAGCTCGCTAGCGGTCCAAGAGACCCAGTACTTC
d_gene: NA; v_gene: TRBV12-5; j_gene: TRBJ1-1; abundance: NA; CDR3aa: CASGSQAHTEAFF; CDR3nt: TGTGCTAGTGGTTCTCAGGCGCACACTGAAGCTTTCTTT
d_gene: NA; v_gene: TRBV19; j_gene: TRBJ2-6; abundance: once; CDR3aa: CASRMVGGSGANVLTF; CDR3nt: TGTGCCAGTAGAATGGTAGGGGGCTCTGGGGCCAACGTCCTGACTTTC
d_gene: NA; v_gene: TRBV4-1; j_gene: TRBJ2-5; abundance: NA; CDR3aa: CASSLIVLETQYF; CDR3nt: TGCGCCAGCAGCCTCATAGTCCTGGAGACCCAGTACTTC
d_gene: NA; v_gene: TRBV18; j_gene: TRBJ2-6; abundance: NA; CDR3aa: CASSPVFAGANVLTF; CDR3nt: TGTGCCAGCTCACCAGTGTTCGCTGGGGCCAACGTCCTGACTTTC
d_gene: NA; v_gene: TRBV4-1; j_gene: TRBJ1-5; abundance: NA; CDR3aa: CASSQDAGPNQPQHF; CDR3nt: TGCGCCAGCAGCCAAGATGCAGGGCCGAATCAGCCCCAGCATTTT
d_gene: TRBD2; v_gene: TRBV4-1; j_gene: TRBJ2-7; abundance: NA; CDR3aa: CASSQVRLAEAYEQYF; CDR3nt: TGCGCCAGCAGCCAAGTGCGGCTAGCGGAGGCCTACGAGCAGTACTTC
d_gene: NA; v_gene: TRBV7-9; j_gene: TRBJ1-1; abundance: NA; CDR3aa: CASSLALLNTEAFF; CDR3nt: TGTGCCAGCAGCTTAGCCCTTCTAAACACTGAAGCTTTCTTT
d_gene: NA; v_gene: TRBV6-5; j_gene: TRBJ2-5; abundance: NA; CDR3aa: CASSHDRETQYF; CDR3nt: TGTGCCAGCAGCCACGACAGGGAGACCCAGTACTTC
d_gene: NA; v_gene: TRBV6-1; j_gene: TRBJ1-5; abundance: NA; CDR3aa: CASSEWWGAGISNQPQHF; CDR3nt: TGTGCCAGCAGTGAATGGTGGGGCGCGGGAATTAGCAATCAGCCCCAGCATTTT
d_gene: TRBD2; v_gene: TRBV11-2; j_gene: TRBJ2-7; abundance: NA; CDR3aa: CASSTLLAGVSYEQYF; CDR3nt: TGTGCCAGCAGCACCTTACTAGCGGGGGTCTCCTACGAGCAGTACTTC
d_gene: TRBD1; v_gene: TRBV5-4; j_gene: TRBJ2-5; abundance: NA; CDR3aa: CASSLDQTGVETQYF; CDR3nt: TGTGCCAGCAGCTTGGACCAAACAGGGGTGGAGACCCAGTACTTC
d_gene: TRBD2; v_gene: TRBV19; j_gene: TRBJ2-7; abundance: once; CDR3aa: CATSGLFGSEQYF; CDR3nt: TGTGCCACATCGGGACTATTTGGCTCCGAGCAGTACTTC
d_gene: TRBD2; v_gene: TRBV5-1; j_gene: TRBJ2-1; abundance: NA; CDR3aa: CASSPGGDNEQFF; CDR3nt: TGCGCCAGCAGCCCGGGGGGGGACAATGAGCAGTTCTTC
d_gene: NA; v_gene: TRBV11-3; j_gene: TRBJ2-2; abundance: NA; CDR3aa: CASSLFGGGSTGELFF; CDR3nt: TGTGCCAGCAGCCTTTTCGGCGGAGGGTCGACCGGGGAGCTGTTTTTT
d_gene: NA; v_gene: TRBV5-1; j_gene: TRBJ2-5; abundance: NA; CDR3aa: CASSLASASGETQYF; CDR3nt: TGCGCCAGCAGCTTGGCTAGCGCCTCCGGAGAGACCCAGTACTTC
d_gene: TRBD1; v_gene: TRBV28; j_gene: TRBJ1-2; abundance: NA; CDR3aa: CASSVGTGGIRGQGYTF; CDR3nt: TGTGCCAGCAGCGTTGGGACAGGCGGCATCCGGGGGCAGGGCTACACCTTC
d_gene: NA; v_gene: TRBV18; j_gene: TRBJ1-1; abundance: NA; CDR3aa: CASSPPARDTEAFF; CDR3nt: TGTGCCAGCTCACCACCGGCCAGGGACACTGAAGCTTTCTTT
d_gene: NA; v_gene: TRBV28; j_gene: TRBJ1-6; abundance: NA; CDR3aa: CASSNTGNSPLHF; CDR3nt: TGTGCCAGCAGTAATACAGGGAATTCACCCCTCCACTTT
d_gene: TRBD2; v_gene: TRBV28; j_gene: TRBJ2-5; abundance: NA; CDR3aa: CASRAGGVQETQYF; CDR3nt: TGTGCCAGCAGGGCGGGGGGAGTTCAAGAGACCCAGTACTTC
d_gene: TRBD1; v_gene: TRBV23-1; j_gene: TRBJ2-5; abundance: NA; CDR3aa: CASRPRGQGAAATETQYF; CDR3nt: TGCGCCAGCCGCCCCCGAGGACAGGGGGCAGCAGCGACAGAGACCCAGTACTTC
d_gene: TRBD2; v_gene: TRBV24-1; j_gene: TRBJ2-1; abundance: many; CDR3aa: CATSDFRTSGRANEQFF; CDR3nt: TGTGCCACCAGTGATTTCCGAACAAGCGGGAGGGCCAATGAGCAGTTCTTC
d_gene: TRBD1; v_gene: TRBV10-3; j_gene: TRBJ1-3; abundance: NA; CDR3aa: CATLQGQGRNTIYF; CDR3nt: TGTGCCACACTACAAGGACAGGGACGTAACACCATATATTTT
d_gene: TRBD2; v_gene: TRBV11-1; j_gene: TRBJ2-1; abundance: NA; CDR3aa: CASSAQLAGDLDEQFF; CDR3nt: TGTGCCAGCAGCGCCCAACTAGCGGGAGATCTGGATGAGCAGTTCTTC
d_gene: TRBD2; v_gene: TRBV30; j_gene: TRBJ2-1; abundance: NA; CDR3aa: CAWMSRGRHEQFF; CDR3nt: TGTGCCTGGATGAGTCGCGGGAGACATGAGCAGTTCTTC
d_gene: TRBD2; v_gene: TRBV7-9; j_gene: TRBJ2-5; abundance: NA; CDR3aa: CASSFGTSGSETQYF; CDR3nt: TGTGCCAGCAGCTTTGGGACTAGCGGGAGTGAGACCCAGTACTTC